Following are 14 T cell receptor beta chains from one sample sequenced in a study of cytomegalovirus exposure and HLA in healthy donors. Generated by immunoSEQ multiplex PCR, the TCRdb table keeps only in-frame clones and is missing some. The table lists 100,000 to 150,000 clones, approximately 92% of them singletons, with 0.95% to 1.5% in the top ten. Input material: PBMCs. These receptor sequences come from a woman in her late teens or twenties in good health and CMV-seronegative.

The chain combines TRBV6-5 with TRBJ2-2; weak D call: TRBD2 (6 bases). Trimming stripped 8 bases from V and 6 bases from J, with 13 bases between. Germline CDR1 reads MNHEY; CDR2 reads SVGAGI. The CDR3 length is 13 residues. The CDR3 DNA is TGTGCCAGCGGGAGGTTCGGGGCCGGGGAGCTGTTTTTT. Protein: CASGRFGAGELFF.

The chain combines TRBV6-1 with TRBJ1-2; D is unclear. This CDR3 spans 11 amino acids. Trimming left V 4 bases short and J 7 bases short, with 7 bases between. From germline, CDR1 is MNHNS and CDR2 SASEGT. For the CDR3, the DNA is TGTGCCAGCAGTGGGGCCGGTGGCTACACCTTC. Translating gives CASSGAGGYTF.

This sequence joins TRBV19 and TRBJ1-5, with 9 bases aligning to TRBD1. Germline assignment: CDR1 LNHDA and CDR2 SQIVND (reference sequence). CDR3 size: 18 residues. V was clipped by 5 bases and J by 4 bases; unmatched bases: 15. The CDR3 DNA is TGTGCCAGTAGTTCGCGGCGTTCCGGGACAGGGTGGAATCAGCCCCAGCATTTT. Residues: CASSSRRSGTGWNQPQHF. Full variable domain (remainder filled in from reference TRBV19 and TRBJ1-5): DGGITQSPKYLFRKEGQNVTLSCEQNLNHDAMYWYRQDPGQGLRLIYYSQIVNDFQKGDIAEGYSVSREKKESFPLTVTSAQKNPTAFYLCASSSRRSGTGWNQPQHFGDGTRLSIL.

This clone was seen a few times. V and J are TRBV2 and TRBJ1-5; no reliable D call. Deletions cut 1 base from V and 1 base from J, with 11 bases between. The CDR3 is 16 residues long. CDR1 is SNHLY and CDR2 is FYNNEI in the germline V gene. CDR3 bases: TGTGCCAGCAGTGAAGGGCAGGAAAGGAGCAATCAGCCCCAGCATTTT. It yields the protein CASSEGQERSNQPQHF.

The chain joins TRBV9 to TRBJ1-4; D gene ambiguous. This CDR3 is built from 15 residues. V shed 0 bases and J shed 9 bases, with 15 bases lying between them. Germline CDR1 is SGDLS and CDR2 is YYNGEE. In DNA, the CDR3 is TGTGCCAGCAGCGTAGGTGGGGAGATGGAGAAAAAACTGTTTTTT. This codes for CASSVGGEMEKKLFF.

The gene calls are TRBV10-3 and TRBJ2-7; perhaps TRBD1 as D (5 bases). The CDR3 totals 13 residues. Germline assignment: CDR1 ENHRY and CDR2 SYGVKD. Trimming shortened V by 11 bases and J by 2 bases, and 16 bases separated the two germline ends. CDR3 sequence reads: CAVYADTTYEQYF. The DNA of the CDR3 is TGTGCCGTTTACGCGGACACCACCTACGAGCAGTACTTC.

The gene calls are TRBV21-1 and TRBJ1-2; the table's D call TRBD1 went unverified against the DNA. TRBV21-1 is described as a pseudogene. The CDR3 contains 12 residues. The CDR3: CASRTGLDGYTF. Here the CDR3 DNA reads TGTGCCAGCAGAACAGGTCTGGATGGCTACACCTTC.

This clone was counted only a few times. This chain joins TRBV11-2 and TRBJ1-2; the match to TRBD1 covers 10 bases. The CDR3 loop spans 14 amino acids. The V and J ends lost 5 bases and 7 bases, in that order; junction bases with no gene match: 7. The V gene's germline CDR1 is SGHAT and CDR2 FQNNGV. The CDR3 nucleotides read TGTGCCAGCAGCACTAGCCGGGACAGGGGTGGCTACACCTTC. As protein: CASSTSRDRGGYTF.

This sequence joins TRBV18 and TRBJ2-3, with D possibly TRBD1 on 5 matching bases. V dropped 1 base and J dropped 7 bases, with 18 bases sitting between them. Looked up from germline, CDR1 is KGHSH and CDR2 is LQKENI. CDR3 length: 16 amino acids. The CDR3 coding sequence is TGTGCCAGCTCACCACAGACAGCCTCGCCAGTCAATACGCAGTATTTT. Residues: CASSPQTASPVNTQYF.

V and J are TRBV5-4 and TRBJ1-2; D possibly corresponds to TRBD1 (6 bases). The CDR3 is made up of 15 amino acids. From germline, CDR1 is SGHNT and CDR2 YYREEE (reference sequence). The germline V and J ends were trimmed by 3 bases and 8 bases, with 20 bases remaining between them. CDR3 region: CASSSAFGQTNGYTF. CDR3 DNA sequence: TGTGCCAGCAGCTCTGCGTTTGGACAGACAAACGGCTACACCTTC.

The rearrangement links TRBV6-5 to TRBJ1-1; D ambiguous. The germline V gene encodes CDR1 MNHEY and CDR2 SVGAGI. V lost 2 bases to trimming and J lost 5 bases, with 9 bases between them. This CDR3 spans 13 amino acids. CDR3 DNA: TGTGCCAGCAGTTACCGTGTTGAGACTGAAGCTTTCTTT. Translation: CASSYRVETEAFF.

This clone was counted a single time. The chain couples TRBV11-3 to TRBJ1-1, with D possibly matching TRBD1 (5 bases). This CDR3 is 13 amino acids long. From germline, CDR1 is SGHNT and CDR2 YENEEA. V shed 0 bases and J shed 8 bases, with 10 bases lying between them. The CDR3 spells CASSLDREGEAFF. CDR3 DNA: TGTGCCAGCAGCTTAGACAGGGAGGGAGAAGCTTTCTTT. Full variable domain (rest looked up from reference TRBV11-3 and TRBJ1-1): EAGVVQSPRYKIIEKKQPVAFWCNPISGHNTLYWYLQNLGQGPELLIRYENEEAVDDSQLPKDRFSAERLKGVDSTLKIQPAELGDSAVYLCASSLDREGEAFFGQGTRLTVV.

The chain combines TRBV2 with TRBJ2-1; D is unresolved. The V gene's germline CDR1 is SNHLY and CDR2 FYNNEI. V was clipped by 2 bases and J by 0 bases, with 11 bases between them. The CDR3 sequence is 16 residues long. CDR3 sequence: CASSENYLSSYNEQFF. The CDR3 coding sequence is TGTGCCAGCAGTGAAAACTACCTGAGCTCCTACAATGAGCAGTTCTTC.

The chain recombines TRBV19 with TRBJ1-2, with D possibly matching TRBD1 (6 bases). Germline CDR1 and CDR2: LNHDA and SQIVND (reference sequence). The CDR3 length is 13 residues. V was clipped by 5 bases and J by 3 bases, with 10 bases between them. This CDR3 reads CASSQGMDYGYTF. Here the CDR3 DNA reads TGTGCCAGTAGTCAGGGGATGGACTATGGCTACACCTTC.